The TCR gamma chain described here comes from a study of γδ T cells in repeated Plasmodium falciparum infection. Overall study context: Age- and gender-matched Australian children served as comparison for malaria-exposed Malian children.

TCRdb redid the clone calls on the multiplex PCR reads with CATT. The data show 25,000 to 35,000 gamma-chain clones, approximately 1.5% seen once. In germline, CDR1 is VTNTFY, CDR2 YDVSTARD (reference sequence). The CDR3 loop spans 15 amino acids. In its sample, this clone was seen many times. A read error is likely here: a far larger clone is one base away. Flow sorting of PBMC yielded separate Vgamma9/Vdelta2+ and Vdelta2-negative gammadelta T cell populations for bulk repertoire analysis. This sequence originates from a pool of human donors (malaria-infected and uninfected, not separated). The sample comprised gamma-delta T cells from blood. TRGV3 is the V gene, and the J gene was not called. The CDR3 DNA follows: TGTGCCACCTGGGACAGGCCCCCGAATTATTATAAGAAGCTCTTT. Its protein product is CATWDRPPNYYKKLF.